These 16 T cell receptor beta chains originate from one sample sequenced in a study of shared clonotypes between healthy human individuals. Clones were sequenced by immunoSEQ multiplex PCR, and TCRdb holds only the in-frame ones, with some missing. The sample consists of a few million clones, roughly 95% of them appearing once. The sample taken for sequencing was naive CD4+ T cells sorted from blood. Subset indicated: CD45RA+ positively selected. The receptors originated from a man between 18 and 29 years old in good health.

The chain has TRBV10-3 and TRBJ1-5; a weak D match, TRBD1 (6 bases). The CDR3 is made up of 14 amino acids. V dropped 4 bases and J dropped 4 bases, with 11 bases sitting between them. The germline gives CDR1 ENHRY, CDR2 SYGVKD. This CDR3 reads CAISAMGANQPQHF. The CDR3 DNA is TGTGCCATCAGTGCTATGGGGGCGAATCAGCCCCAGCATTTT.

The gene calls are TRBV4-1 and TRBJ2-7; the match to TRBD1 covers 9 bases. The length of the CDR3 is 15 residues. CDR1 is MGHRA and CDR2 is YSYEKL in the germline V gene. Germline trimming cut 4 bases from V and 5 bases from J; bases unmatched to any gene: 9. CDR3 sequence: CASSLGGTGTHEQYF. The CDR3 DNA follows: TGCGCCAGCAGCCTAGGGGGGACAGGGACACACGAGCAGTACTTC.

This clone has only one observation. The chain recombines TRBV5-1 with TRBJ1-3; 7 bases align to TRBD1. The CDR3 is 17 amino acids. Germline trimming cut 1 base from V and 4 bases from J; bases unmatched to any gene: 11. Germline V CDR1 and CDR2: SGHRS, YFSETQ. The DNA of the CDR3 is TGCGCCAGCAGCTTGCTAAGCCGCCGGGACAGAGGAAACACCATATATTTT. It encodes CASSLLSRRDRGNTIYF.

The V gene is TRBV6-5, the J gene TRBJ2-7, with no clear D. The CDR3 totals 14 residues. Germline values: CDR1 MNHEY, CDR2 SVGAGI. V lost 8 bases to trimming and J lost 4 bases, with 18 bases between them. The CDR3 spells CASRVGAATYEQYF. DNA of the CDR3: TGTGCCAGCCGGGTCGGTGCGGCTACATACGAGCAGTACTTC.

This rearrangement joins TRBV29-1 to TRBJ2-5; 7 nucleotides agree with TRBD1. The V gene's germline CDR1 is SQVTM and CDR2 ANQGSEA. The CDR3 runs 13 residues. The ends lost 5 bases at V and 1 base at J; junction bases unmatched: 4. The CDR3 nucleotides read TGCAGCGTTTCCGGACAGGCCCAAGAGACCCAGTACTTC. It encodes CSVSGQAQETQYF.

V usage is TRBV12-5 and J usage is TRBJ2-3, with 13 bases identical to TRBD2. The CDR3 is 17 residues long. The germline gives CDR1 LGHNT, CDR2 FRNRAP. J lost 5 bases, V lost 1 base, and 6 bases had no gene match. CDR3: CASGLARLAGGLDTQYF. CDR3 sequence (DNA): TGTGCTAGTGGTTTGGCCAGACTAGCGGGAGGTCTAGATACGCAGTATTTT.

The CDR3 region has the DNA TGTGCCTGGAGTGCCCGACAGGCCCCCTACGAGCAGTACTTC. It codes for CAWSARQAPYEQYF. This rearrangement joins TRBV30 to TRBJ2-7, with D possibly matching TRBD1 (6 bases). The germline V gene encodes CDR1 GTSNPN and CDR2 SVGIG (reference sequence). The ends were cut back, 1 base at V and 2 bases at J, with 12 bases in the middle. This CDR3 region has 14 residues.

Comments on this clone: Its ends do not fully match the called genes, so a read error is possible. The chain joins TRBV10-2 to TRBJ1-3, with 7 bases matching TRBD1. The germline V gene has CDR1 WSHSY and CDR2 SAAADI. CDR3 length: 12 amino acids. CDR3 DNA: TGCGCCAGCAGTATAAACAGAGACAGGGTCTCTTTT. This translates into CASSINRDRVSF.

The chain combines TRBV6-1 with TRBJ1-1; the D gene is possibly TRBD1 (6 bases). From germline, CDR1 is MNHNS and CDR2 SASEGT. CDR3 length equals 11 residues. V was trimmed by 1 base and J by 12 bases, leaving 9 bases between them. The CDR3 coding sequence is TGTGCCAGCAGTGAAGGGACAGAATCTTTCTTT. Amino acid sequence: CASSEGTESFF.

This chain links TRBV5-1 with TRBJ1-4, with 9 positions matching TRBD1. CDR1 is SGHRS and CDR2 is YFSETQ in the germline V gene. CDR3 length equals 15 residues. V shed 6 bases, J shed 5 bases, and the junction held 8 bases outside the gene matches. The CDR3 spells CASTKEGQGNEKLFF. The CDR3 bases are TGCGCCAGCACTAAGGAGGGACAGGGCAATGAAAAACTGTTTTTT.

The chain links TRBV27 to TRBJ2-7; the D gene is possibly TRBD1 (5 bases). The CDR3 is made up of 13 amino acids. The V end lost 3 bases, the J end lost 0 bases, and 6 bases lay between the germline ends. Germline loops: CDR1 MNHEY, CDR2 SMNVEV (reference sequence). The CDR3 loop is CASSFDSSYEQYF. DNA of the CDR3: TGTGCCAGCAGTTTTGACAGCTCCTACGAGCAGTACTTC.

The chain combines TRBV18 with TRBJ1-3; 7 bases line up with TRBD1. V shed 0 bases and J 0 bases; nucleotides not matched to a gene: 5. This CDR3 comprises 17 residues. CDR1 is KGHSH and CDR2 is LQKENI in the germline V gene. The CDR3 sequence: CASSPPGQKISGNTIYF. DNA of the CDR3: TGTGCCAGCTCACCACCGGGACAGAAGATCTCTGGAAACACCATATATTTT.

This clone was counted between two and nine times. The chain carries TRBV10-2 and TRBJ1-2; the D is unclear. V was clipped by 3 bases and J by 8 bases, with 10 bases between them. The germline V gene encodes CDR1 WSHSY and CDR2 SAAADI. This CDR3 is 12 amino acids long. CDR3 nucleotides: TGCGCCAGCAGTGATACGGGGTCCGGCTACACCTTC. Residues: CASSDTGSGYTF.

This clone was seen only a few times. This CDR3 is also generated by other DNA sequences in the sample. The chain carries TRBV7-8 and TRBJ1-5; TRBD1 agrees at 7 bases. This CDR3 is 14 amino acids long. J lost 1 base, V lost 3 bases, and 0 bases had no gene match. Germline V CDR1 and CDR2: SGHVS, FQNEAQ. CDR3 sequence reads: CASSLGQSNQPQHF. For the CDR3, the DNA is TGTGCCAGCAGCTTGGGACAGAGCAATCAGCCCCAGCATTTT.

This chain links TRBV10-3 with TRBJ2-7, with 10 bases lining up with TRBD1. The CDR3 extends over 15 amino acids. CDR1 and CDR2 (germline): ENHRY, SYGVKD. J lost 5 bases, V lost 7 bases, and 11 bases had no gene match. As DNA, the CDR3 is TGTGCCATCAACCACCGGGACAGGGGTAATCACGAGCAGTACTTC. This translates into CAINHRDRGNHEQYF.

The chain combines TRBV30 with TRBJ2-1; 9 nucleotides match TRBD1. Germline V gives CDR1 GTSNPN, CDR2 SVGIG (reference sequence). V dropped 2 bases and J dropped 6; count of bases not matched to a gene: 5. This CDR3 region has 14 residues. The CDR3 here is CAWSYRTGVNEQFF. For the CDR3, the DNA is TGTGCCTGGAGTTATAGGACAGGGGTCAATGAGCAGTTCTTC. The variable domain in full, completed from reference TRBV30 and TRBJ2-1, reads SQTIHQWPATLVQPVGSPLSLECTVEGTSNPNLYWYRQAAGRGLQLLFYSVGIGQISSEVPQNLSASRPQDRQFILSSKKLLLSDSGFYLCAWSYRTGVNEQFFGPGTRLTVL.